This section outlines one T cell receptor (beta chain) sequence together with its context. Its antigen is unidentified. This sample is part of a study of memory CD4+ T cells and cytomegalovirus serostatus. Study background: Of the healthy Belgian adults, 9 or 10 were CMV seropositive and about two dozen seronegative. Notes on the study in general: The CMV-associated TCR signature appears largely within the CD4+ memory repertoire. CD4+ memory repertoires contained about 40% of the roughly 160 reported CMV TCRbeta sequences.

The sort gate was single viable CD3+CD4+CD8-CD45RO+ cells for memory CD4+ T cells. After thawing, CD4+ T cells were positively selected. Germline V lookup: CDR1 MDHEN, CDR2 SYDVKM. This CDR3 comprises 15 residues. V dropped 5 bases and J dropped 5 bases, with 18 bases sitting between them. Assay: immunoSEQ multiplex PCR; the TCRdb copy retains only in-frame clones and omits some. This sample has some 65,000 clones; about 78% occur once, and the top ten carry roughly 0.48%. The receptor comes from an adult in good health and CMV-seronegative. Some clones in this sample may be carry-over from other donors' samples. This chain connects TRBV28 to TRBJ2-5, with D tentatively TRBD1 (5 bases). The sample consisted of memory CD4+ T cells from blood. The CDR3, as DNA: TGTGCCAGCAGTAGAACCAGGGATTTCAGGGAGACCCAGTACTTC. Translating gives CASSRTRDFRETQYF.